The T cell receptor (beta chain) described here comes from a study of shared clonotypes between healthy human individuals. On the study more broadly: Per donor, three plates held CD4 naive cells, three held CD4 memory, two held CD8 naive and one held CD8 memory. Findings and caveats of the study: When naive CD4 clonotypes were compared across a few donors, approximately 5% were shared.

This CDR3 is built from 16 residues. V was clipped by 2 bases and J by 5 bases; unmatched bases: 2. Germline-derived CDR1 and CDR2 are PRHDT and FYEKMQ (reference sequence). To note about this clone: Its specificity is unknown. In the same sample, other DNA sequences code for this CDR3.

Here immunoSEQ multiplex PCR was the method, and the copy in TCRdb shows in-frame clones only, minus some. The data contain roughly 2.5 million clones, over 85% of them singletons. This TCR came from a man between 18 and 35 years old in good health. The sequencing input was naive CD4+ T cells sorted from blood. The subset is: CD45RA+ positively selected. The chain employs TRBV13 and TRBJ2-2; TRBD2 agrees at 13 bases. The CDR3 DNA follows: TGTGCCAGCAGCTTAAGACTAGCGGGAGGTACCGGGGAGCTGTTTTTT. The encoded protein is CASSLRLAGGTGELFF.